These 25 T cell receptor beta chains share one sample of origin, sequenced in a study of OX40 agonist ivuxolimab in advanced cancers. Produced via immunoSEQ multiplex PCR; TCRdb's table is partial and in-frame only. The sample lists about 80,000 clones, roughly 89% seen once, with approximately 0.2% in the top ten. This specimen consisted of CD4+ or CD8+ T cells sorted from blood, obtained in a trial of the OX40 agonist ivuxolimab. These receptor sequences come from an adult with an advanced solid tumor such as melanoma, head and neck, liver or kidney cancer.

The CDR3 loop is CASSYTRVGNTEAFF. CDR3 coding DNA: TGTGCCAGCAGTTACACGAGGGTGGGAAACACTGAAGCTTTCTTT. This rearrangement joins TRBV6-5 to TRBJ1-1; no clear D. CDR1 and CDR2 from the germline V gene are MNHEY and SVGAGI. Trimming removed 2 bases from V and 2 bases from J, with 12 bases in between. The CDR3 is 15 amino acids.

The chain uses TRBV5-4 and TRBJ2-7; perhaps D is TRBD1 or TRBD2 (5 bases each). CDR1 is SGHNT and CDR2 is YYREEE in the germline V gene (reference sequence). V was clipped by 5 bases and J by 6 bases, with 21 bases between them. This CDR3 has 15 residues. CDR3 in amino acids: CASSAPLGDRAEQYF. The CDR3 bases are TGTGCCAGCAGTGCCCCCTTGGGGGATCGGGCCGAGCAGTACTTC.

The V and J genes are TRBV5-1 and TRBJ2-1; 12 bases agree with TRBD2. CDR3 size: 15 residues. Germline CDR1 is SGHRS and CDR2 is YFSETQ. Losses at the gene ends were 4 bases for V and 9 bases for J; bases not matched to a gene: 8. DNA of the CDR3: TGCGCCAGCAGCACGACTAGCGGGAGTATGGGTGAGCAGTTCTTC. Amino acids: CASSTTSGSMGEQFF.

The chain employs TRBV2 and TRBJ2-1, with TRBD1 identical over 7 bases. Germline lookup yields CDR1 SNHLY and CDR2 FYNNEI. Losses at the gene ends were 6 bases for V and 4 bases for J; bases not matched to a gene: 6. The CDR3 is made up of 14 amino acids. The CDR3 nucleotides are TGTGCCAGCAGGAGGGACAGCTTTTACAATGAGCAGTTCTTC. Encoded protein: CASRRDSFYNEQFF.

The chain carries TRBV5-4 and TRBJ2-2; either TRBD1 or TRBD2 may fit D (6 bases each). This CDR3 has 15 residues. Germline lookup yields CDR1 SGHNT and CDR2 YYREEE (reference sequence). V was shortened by 4 bases and J by 4 bases, with 14 bases between the two germline ends. In DNA, the CDR3 is TGTGCCAGCAGCCAGGGGACTTCGTTCACCGGGGAGCTGTTTTTT. Its translation is CASSQGTSFTGELFF.

Concerning this clone itself: In the same sample, other DNA sequences code for this CDR3. The J gene is TRBJ1-3, the V gene TRBV4-1; the D is unclear. Trimming pared 1 base from V and 4 bases from J, leaving 5 bases between. The CDR3 consists of 13 residues. Germline V gives CDR1 MGHRA, CDR2 YSYEKL. The CDR3 DNA is TGCGCCAGCAGCCAAGTCCCCGGAAACACCATATATTTT. This gives the protein CASSQVPGNTIYF.

A single count supports this clone. The chain uses TRBV2 and TRBJ1-2; D may be TRBD1 (6 bases). V dropped 0 bases and J dropped 8 bases, with 19 bases sitting between them. Germline V lookup: CDR1 SNHLY, CDR2 FYNNEI. This CDR3 region has 16 residues. In nucleotides, the CDR3 is TGTGCCAGCAGTGAAGCGCTTTTAGGACAGTTTTACGGCTACACCTTC. Residues: CASSEALLGQFYGYTF.

This clone came up once. The CDR3 sequence is CASSSRTGSLGEQYF. As DNA, the CDR3 is TGCGCCAGCAGCTCGCGGACAGGCTCATTGGGGGAGCAGTACTTC. The rearrangement uses TRBV5-1 and TRBJ2-7, with 7 positions matching TRBD1. The CDR3 loop spans 15 amino acids. The germline V gene has CDR1 SGHRS and CDR2 YFSETQ. The V and J ends lost 3 bases and 7 bases, in that order; junction bases with no gene match: 13.

This clone was seen only a few times. The chain employs TRBV30 and TRBJ1-4; D not certain. The germline gives CDR1 GTSNPN, CDR2 SVGIG (reference sequence). The CDR3 sequence is 14 residues long. Between the trimmed V and J ends, which lost 2 bases and 0 bases, there was a span of 7 bases. CDR3: CAWSNFATNEKLFF. CDR3 nucleotides: TGTGCCTGGAGTAACTTTGCAACTAATGAAAAACTGTTTTTT.

The rearrangement joins TRBV6-5 to TRBJ2-2; maybe TRBD2 (6 bases). Deletions cut 11 bases from V and 7 bases from J, with 20 bases between. The CDR3 contains 14 residues. Germline values: CDR1 MNHEY, CDR2 SVGAGI. CDR3 sequence reads: CACRRAGRGGELFF. The CDR3 DNA reads TGTGCCTGCCGGAGGGCAGGGCGGGGCGGGGAGCTGTTTTTT.

The rearrangement links TRBV10-2 to TRBJ2-7; 7 bases agree with TRBD2. The CDR3 totals 16 residues. Per germline, CDR1 WSHSY and CDR2 SAAADI. Trimming at V came to 5 bases and at J to 4 bases, leaving 14 bases not matched to a gene. CDR3 DNA sequence: TGCGCCAGCAGTCCCGGCCTAGCGGCCCTCGGGTACGAGCAGTACTTC. The encoded protein is CASSPGLAALGYEQYF.

V usage is TRBV5-1 and J usage is TRBJ2-3; D not resolved. The CDR3 contains 11 residues. V dropped 7 bases and J dropped 6 bases, with 9 bases sitting between them. CDR1 is SGHRS, CDR2 YFSETQ, per germline. The CDR3 nucleotides are TGCGCCAGCTCCGGTCGGGATACGCAGTATTTT. It translates to CASSGRDTQYF.

The V and J genes are TRBV15 and TRBJ2-7; 10 bases map to TRBD2. Losses at the gene ends were 6 bases for V and 1 base for J; bases not matched to a gene: 9. Germline assignment: CDR1 LNHNV and CDR2 YYDKDF (reference sequence). The CDR3 length is 16 residues. As DNA, the CDR3 is TGTGCCACCAGTAAACTAGCGGGGCGAGGATCCTACGAGCAGTACTTC. The encoded protein is CATSKLAGRGSYEQYF.

The rearrangement uses TRBV28 and TRBJ2-3; no clear D gene. This CDR3 has 14 residues. Germline V gene data show CDR1 as MDHEN and CDR2 as SYDVKM. Trimming removed 4 bases from V and 5 bases from J, with 13 bases in between. CDR3: CASSSRSTRDTQYF. The CDR3 DNA reads TGTGCCAGCAGTTCCAGGAGTACAAGAGATACGCAGTATTTT. The full variable domain, rest sourced from reference TRBV28 and TRBJ2-3, is DVKVTQSSRYLVKRTGEKVFLECVQDMDHENMFWYRQDPGLGLRLIYFSYDVKMKEKGDIPEGYSVSREKKERFSLILESASTNQTSMYLCASSSRSTRDTQYFGPGTRLTVL.

The rearrangement uses TRBV28 and TRBJ2-6, with TRBD1 as a possible D gene (6 bases). CDR3 length equals 15 residues. Germline V lookup: CDR1 MDHEN, CDR2 SYDVKM. The V end lost 4 bases, the J end lost 2 bases, and 9 bases lay between the germline ends. The CDR3 coding sequence is TGTGCCAGCAGTTCGCAGGGGACTGGGGCCAACGTCCTGACTTTC. The encoded protein is CASSSQGTGANVLTF.

This chain joins TRBV10-3 and TRBJ2-5; a possible D gene is TRBD2 (7 bases). CDR1 ENHRY and CDR2 SYGVKD come from the germline V gene. This CDR3 comprises 12 residues. Deletions cut 5 bases from V and 5 bases from J, with 9 bases between. CDR3 nucleotide sequence: TGTGCCATCAGTAGGGGGGGGGAGACCCAGTACTTC. The encoded protein is CAISRGGETQYF.

V gene TRBV4-1 combines with J gene TRBJ1-5, with 7 bases aligning to TRBD1. Germline lookup yields CDR1 MGHRA and CDR2 YSYEKL. The J segment lost 0 bases and the V segment lost 10 bases, leaving 6 bases of the junction unmatched. The CDR3 runs 14 residues. In DNA, the CDR3 is TGCGCCATAGACAGGGCCATTAGCAATCAGCCCCAGCATTTT. Its translation is CAIDRAISNQPQHF.

This clone was counted between two and nine times. The chain couples TRBV2 to TRBJ2-2; tentative D call: TRBD2 (6 bases). Germline CDR1 reads SNHLY; CDR2 reads FYNNEI. V was pared by 6 bases and J by 1 base, with 15 bases between. This CDR3 spans 16 amino acids. The CDR3 nucleotides read TGTGCCAGCAGCCGGGACTTGCTCAGGAACACCGGGGAGCTGTTTTTT. Protein product: CASSRDLLRNTGELFF.

This chain joins TRBV7-9 and TRBJ2-2; TRBD1 might be the D (6 bases). V gave up 4 bases and J gave up 5 bases, with 11 bases separating them. CDR3 length: 14 residues. Germline V gives CDR1 SEHNR, CDR2 FQNEAQ (reference sequence). The CDR3 DNA follows: TGTGCCAGCAGCTCGCCACAGGGTACCGGGGAGCTGTTTTTT. Protein product: CASSSPQGTGELFF.

This rearrangement joins TRBV11-2 to TRBJ2-3; D gene unclear. This CDR3 has 14 amino acids. Per germline, CDR1 SGHAT and CDR2 FQNNGV. V was cut by 2 bases and J by 7 bases, with 13 bases left in between. CDR3 in DNA: TGTGCCAGCAGCTTATATGATAGTTCATATACGCAGTATTTT. As protein: CASSLYDSSYTQYF.

V usage is TRBV6-1 and J usage is TRBJ2-1, with TRBD1 identical over 9 bases. CDR1 and CDR2 from the germline V gene are MNHNS and SASEGT. V trimming: 3 bases; J trimming: 1 base; junction bases outside the gene matches: 1. The CDR3 length is 15 residues. This CDR3 is CASSETGGSYNEQFF. The DNA of the CDR3 is TGTGCCAGCAGTGAGACAGGGGGTTCCTACAATGAGCAGTTCTTC.

This chain connects TRBV5-4 to TRBJ2-2; TRBD1 or TRBD2 may be the D gene (6 bases each). There are 14 residues in the CDR3. Germline V gene sequence: CDR1 SGHNT, CDR2 YYREEE (reference sequence). The V end lost 9 bases, the J end lost 3 bases, and 15 bases lay between the germline ends. CDR3 protein: CATAGGGDTGELFF. The CDR3 DNA is TGTGCCACAGCCGGAGGGGGAGACACCGGGGAGCTGTTTTTT.

The chain is built from TRBV5-4 and TRBJ2-4; D remains ambiguous. V lost 0 bases and J 12 bases, leaving 13 bases between the germline ends. There are 13 residues in the CDR3. In germline, CDR1 is SGHNT, CDR2 YYREEE (reference sequence). CDR3 sequence: CASSLAFTPDQYF. The CDR3 bases are TGTGCCAGCAGCTTGGCCTTTACACCGGATCAGTACTTC.

This chain joins TRBV7-9 and TRBJ2-3; a possible D gene is TRBD1 (6 bases). This CDR3 comprises 15 residues. Germline V lookup: CDR1 SEHNR, CDR2 FQNEAQ (reference sequence). The ends were cut back, 5 bases at V and 2 bases at J, with 14 bases in the middle. The DNA for the CDR3 is TGTGCCAGCAGCCCAGGGGATTCGGTCACAGATACGCAGTATTTT. This codes for CASSPGDSVTDTQYF.

V is TRBV29-1 and J is TRBJ2-7; no definite D call. Trimming pared 0 bases from V and 4 bases from J, leaving 7 bases between. CDR1 is SQVTM, CDR2 ANQGSEA, per germline. There are 12 residues in the CDR3. The CDR3 reads CSVEDRWYEQYF. The CDR3 DNA reads TGCAGCGTTGAAGATCGGTGGTACGAGCAGTACTTC.